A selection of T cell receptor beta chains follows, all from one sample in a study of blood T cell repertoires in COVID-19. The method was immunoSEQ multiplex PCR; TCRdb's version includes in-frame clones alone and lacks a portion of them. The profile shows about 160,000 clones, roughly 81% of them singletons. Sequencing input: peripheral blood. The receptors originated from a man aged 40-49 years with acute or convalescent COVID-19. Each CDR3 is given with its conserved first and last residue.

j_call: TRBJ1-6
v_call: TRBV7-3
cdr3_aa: CASSLTSGVKSPLHF

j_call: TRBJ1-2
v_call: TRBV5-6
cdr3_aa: CASSLSPPQGSNGYTF

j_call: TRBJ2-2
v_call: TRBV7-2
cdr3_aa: CASTLRKINTGELFF

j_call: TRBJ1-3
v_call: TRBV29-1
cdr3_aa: CSVETGVSGNTIYF

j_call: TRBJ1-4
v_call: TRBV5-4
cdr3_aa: CASSHQGVGEKLFF

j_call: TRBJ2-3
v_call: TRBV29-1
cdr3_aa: CSVGDRGTDTQYF

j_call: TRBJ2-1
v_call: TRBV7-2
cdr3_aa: CASSQGPHRDEQFF

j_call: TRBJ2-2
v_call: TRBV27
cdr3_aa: CASSLTGVGTGELFF

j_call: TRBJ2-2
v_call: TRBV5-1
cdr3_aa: CASTDGGTGYTGELFF

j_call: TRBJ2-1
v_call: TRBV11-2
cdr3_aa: CASSLVGGTYNEQFF

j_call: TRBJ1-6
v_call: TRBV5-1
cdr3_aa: CASSLDFGTTTSPLHF

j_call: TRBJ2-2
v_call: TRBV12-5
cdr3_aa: CASGDSNTGELFF

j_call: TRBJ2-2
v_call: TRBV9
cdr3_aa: CASSVDGTGWTGELFF

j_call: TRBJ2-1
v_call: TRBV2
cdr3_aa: CASGSDRAGRNNEQFF

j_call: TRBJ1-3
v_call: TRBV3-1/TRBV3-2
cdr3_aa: CASSRDRGSNTIYF

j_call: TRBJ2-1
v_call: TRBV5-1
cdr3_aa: CASSLSQGRNEQFF

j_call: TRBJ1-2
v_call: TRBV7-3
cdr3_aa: CASSSNEGGGGYTF

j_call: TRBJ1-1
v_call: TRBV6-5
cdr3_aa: CASRIRQGVTEAFF

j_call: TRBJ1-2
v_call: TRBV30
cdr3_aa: CAWRSTGGSNYGYTF

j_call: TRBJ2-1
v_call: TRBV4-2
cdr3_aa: CASSRYRDNSGNEQFF

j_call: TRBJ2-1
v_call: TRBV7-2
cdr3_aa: CASSLGGRGGNEQFF

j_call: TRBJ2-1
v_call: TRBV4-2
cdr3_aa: CASRRGGAPYNEQFF

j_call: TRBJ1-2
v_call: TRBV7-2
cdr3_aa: CASSFRVGGYTF

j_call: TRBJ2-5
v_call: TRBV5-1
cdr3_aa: CASSDGRGSQETQYF

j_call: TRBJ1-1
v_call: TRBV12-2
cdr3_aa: CASRLGQGRWMNTEAFF

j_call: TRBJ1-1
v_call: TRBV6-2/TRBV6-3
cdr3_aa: CASSDQGRNTEAFF

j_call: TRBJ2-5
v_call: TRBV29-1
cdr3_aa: CSVGSGSTVRETQYF

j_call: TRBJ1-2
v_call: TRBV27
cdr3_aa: CASSLRANYGYTF

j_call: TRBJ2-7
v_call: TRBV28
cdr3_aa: CASKAGQGGYEQYF

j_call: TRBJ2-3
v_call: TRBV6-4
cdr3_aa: CASSEVGGGDTQYF

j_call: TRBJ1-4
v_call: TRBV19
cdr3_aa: CASSTFTGTGREKLFF

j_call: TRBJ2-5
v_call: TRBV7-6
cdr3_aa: CASSQTLQLLAETQYF

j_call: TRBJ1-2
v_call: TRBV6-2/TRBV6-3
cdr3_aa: CASSYLTNNYGYTF

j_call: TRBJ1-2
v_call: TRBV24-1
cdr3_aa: CATSDFTAAGYTF

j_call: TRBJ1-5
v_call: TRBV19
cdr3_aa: CASTNFRDSLDQPQHF

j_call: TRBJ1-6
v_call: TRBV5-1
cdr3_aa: CASSVQGSVSPLHF

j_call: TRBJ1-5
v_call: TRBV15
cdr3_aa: CATSPGQSNQPQHF

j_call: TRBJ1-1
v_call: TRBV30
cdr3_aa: CAADRAYTEAFF

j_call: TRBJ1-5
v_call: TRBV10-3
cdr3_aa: CAISESGGDQPQHF

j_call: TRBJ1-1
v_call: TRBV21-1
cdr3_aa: CASSDRGPETMNTEAFF

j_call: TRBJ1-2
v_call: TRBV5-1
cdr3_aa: CASSNSTGLEYGYTF

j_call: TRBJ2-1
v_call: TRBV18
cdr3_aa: CASSPPAGDYNEQFF

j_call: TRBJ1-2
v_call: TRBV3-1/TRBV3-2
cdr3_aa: CASSQISGDGYTF

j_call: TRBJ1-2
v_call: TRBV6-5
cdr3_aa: CASSSHSGQELGYTF

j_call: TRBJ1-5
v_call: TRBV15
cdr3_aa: CATSRDGTGSRPNQPQHF

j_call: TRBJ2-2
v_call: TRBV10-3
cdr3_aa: CAIRSGTSGGPNTGELFF

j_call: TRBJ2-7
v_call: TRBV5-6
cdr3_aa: CASSLGLYSYEQYF

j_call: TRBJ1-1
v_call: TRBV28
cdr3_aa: CASSSTGSNTEAFF

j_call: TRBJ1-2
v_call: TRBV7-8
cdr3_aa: CASSLATKNYGYTF

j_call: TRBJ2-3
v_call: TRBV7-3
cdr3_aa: CASSSTSGGPDTQYF

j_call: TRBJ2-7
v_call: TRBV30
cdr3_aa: CAWTAGHYEQYF

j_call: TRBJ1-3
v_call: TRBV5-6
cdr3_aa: CASSLYQGSGNTIYF

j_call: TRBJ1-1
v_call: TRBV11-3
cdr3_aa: CASSLGYQGATEAFF